The T cell receptor beta chain described here comes from a study of shared clonotypes between healthy human individuals. Study findings and constraints: Naive subsets usually exceeded memory subsets in estimated richness.

This clone was found a few times. The antigen remains unidentified. Replicate PCRs from sorted subsets contained around 190 ng DNA, which is 30,000 to 35,000 T cell genomes. Authors' analysis steps: Without quality scores, immunoSEQ junctional reads could not be filtered like full-length reads. The method was immunoSEQ multiplex PCR; TCRdb's version includes in-frame clones alone and lacks a portion of them. The D gene and trimming were derived from the DNA, and the V and J assignments and clone size from that table. In the table there are millions of clones, around 94% of which are singletons. Per germline, CDR1 GTSNPN and CDR2 SVGIG (reference sequence). Trimming left V 3 bases short and J 5 bases short, with 13 bases between. CDR3 length: 13 amino acids.

The source material was naive CD4+ T cells sorted from blood. Subset denoted: CD45RA+ positively selected. The chain couples TRBV30 to TRBJ1-1, with unresolved D. The receptor was derived from a man younger than 30 in good health. The CDR3 region is CAWRGTWGTEAFF. CDR3 coding DNA: TGTGCCTGGAGGGGAACCTGGGGAACTGAAGCTTTCTTT.